This T cell receptor beta chain derives from a study of OX40 agonist ivuxolimab in advanced cancers. Study-wide background: Of mixed ages from about 20 to 90 and averaging 60 years, the group was 65% to 85% male. Partial responses were achieved by three patients, one with hepatocellular carcinoma and two with cutaneous melanoma.

The CDR3 runs 15 residues. Looked up from germline, CDR1 is MNHEY and CDR2 is SMNVEV (reference sequence). Trimming took off 5 bases at V and 1 base at J, with 12 bases between the two ends. Concerning this clone itself: Its antigen is unknown.

Assay: immunoSEQ multiplex PCR; the TCRdb copy retains only in-frame clones and omits some. This sample yields about 32,000 clones, of which about 90% are seen a single time; over 4% belongs to the top ten. Study-level points and caveats: With doses of 0.1-3.0 mg/kg, partial responders showed among the lowest clonal expansion.

This chain links TRBV27 with TRBJ2-1, with D perhaps TRBD1 (5 bases). This clonotype was sampled from an adult with an advanced solid tumor such as melanoma, head and neck, liver or kidney cancer. The material was CD4+ or CD8+ T cells sorted from blood, obtained in a trial of the OX40 agonist ivuxolimab. In DNA form, the CDR3 reads TGTGCCAGCAGTGGAGCAGGGATGTCCTACAATGAGCAGTTCTTC. Translated, it gives CASSGAGMSYNEQFF.